Presented here are 5 T cell receptor beta chains from one specimen sequenced in a study of regulatory T cells in long-lasting Graves disease. Specified time point: newly diagnosed GD, antithyroid drugs for less than 3 months. The TCR library was made from RNA that had been extracted from PBMCs in TRIzol. Building the TCR beta libraries relied on iRepertoire HTBI primers, and CDR3 regions underwent Arm-PCR. A single record per CDR3 protein comes from TCRdb applying MiXCR to the multiplex PCR reads. The sample comprises over 350,000 distinct CDR3 sequences, approximately 15% of which are singletons, and about 7.6% rests with the top ten. A further study also used this sample, focusing on T cells in Graves' hyperthyroidism and ophthalmopathy.

The specimen was peripheral blood mononuclear cells (PBMCs), collected at new diagnosis, from a patient treated with antithyroid drugs. These receptor sequences come from a woman aged 40 to 49 with Graves disease.

The rearrangement joins TRBV24-1 to TRBJ2-2, with 10 bases aligning to TRBD1. Losses at the gene ends were 4 bases for V and 4 bases for J; bases not matched to a gene: 8. The CDR3 totals 17 residues. The germline gives CDR1 KGHDR, CDR2 SFDVKD. CDR3 in amino acids: CATSEPPGTGATGELFF. CDR3 in DNA: TGTGCCACCAGTGAGCCGCCCGGGACAGGGGCCACCGGGGAGCTGTTTTTT.

This clonotype has a handful of counts. The genes are TRBV20-1 and TRBJ1-2; D is unclear. CDR1 and CDR2 (germline): DFQATT, SNEGSKA (reference sequence). This CDR3 is built from 11 residues. V lost 6 bases, J lost 0 bases, and 5 bases lay in between. CDR3 in amino acids: CSAESNYGYTF. The CDR3 coding sequence is TGCAGTGCGGAATCTAACTATGGCTACACCTTC.

This clonotype came up a few times. The chain recombines TRBV12-5 with TRBJ1-5; D is uncertain. Deletions cut 0 bases from V and 0 bases from J, with 12 bases between. CDR1 LGHNT and CDR2 FRNRAP come from the germline V gene. This CDR3 has 17 amino acids. The CDR3 protein is CASGLVLWENSNQPQHF. The CDR3 DNA reads as TGTGCTAGTGGTTTGGTTCTGTGGGAAAATAGCAATCAGCCCCAGCATTTT.

This clonotype came up many times. The rearrangement uses TRBV2 and TRBJ2-7, with 8 bases aligning to TRBD2. The CDR3 spans 15 residues. Germline lookup yields CDR1 SNHLY and CDR2 FYNNEI. The ends lost 4 bases at V and 0 bases at J; junction bases unmatched: 5. The CDR3 DNA reads as TGTGCCAGCAGTGCGGAAAGCGGGAGCTCCTACGAGCAGTACTTC. It translates to CASSAESGSSYEQYF.

This clonotype has at least ten counts. The chain couples TRBV6-1 to TRBJ2-7, with D possibly being TRBD2 (5 bases). This CDR3 is built from 13 residues. Germline V gene lookup returns CDR1 MNHNS and CDR2 SASEGT. V lost 10 bases, J lost 0 bases, and 13 bases lay in between. CDR3 amino acids: CAIEGRPSYEQYF. Written as DNA, the CDR3 is TGTGCCATCGAGGGCCGTCCCTCCTACGAGCAGTACTTC.